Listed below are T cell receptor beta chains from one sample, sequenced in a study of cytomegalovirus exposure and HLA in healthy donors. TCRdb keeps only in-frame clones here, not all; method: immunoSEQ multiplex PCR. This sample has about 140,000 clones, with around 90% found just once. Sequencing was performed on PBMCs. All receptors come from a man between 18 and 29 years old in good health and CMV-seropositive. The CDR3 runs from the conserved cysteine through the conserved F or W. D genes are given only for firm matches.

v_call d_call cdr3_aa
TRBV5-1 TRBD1 CASSTGQANEKLFF
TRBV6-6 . CASSHPTPGWTEAFF
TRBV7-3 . CASSSVVGTTDTQYF
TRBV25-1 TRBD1 CASSGAGTGPYEQYF
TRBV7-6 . CASSLAGGRVNQPQHF
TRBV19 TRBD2 CASSITGEGGELFF
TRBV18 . CASSRLLEVFSEQYF
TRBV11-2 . CASERGFPNYEQYF
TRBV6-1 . CASSEVGNEQFF
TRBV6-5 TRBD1 CASSLTGVGEQYF
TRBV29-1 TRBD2 CSVEVGASGSYQFF
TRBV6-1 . CASRLGGDLEAFF
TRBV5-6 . CASSLGGAIYGYTF
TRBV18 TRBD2 CASSPSGGGYEQYF
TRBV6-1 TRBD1 CASSFYRGTNEKLFF
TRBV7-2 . CASSPGIQETQYF
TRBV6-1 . CASSEMGQTYEQYF
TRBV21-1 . CASSKAVGGKGQRPQHF
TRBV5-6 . CASSFSGTGRGEQYF
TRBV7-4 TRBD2 CASSRNSGTSGRVTWLEQYF
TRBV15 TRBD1 CATSRVDRDTEAFF
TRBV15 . CATRLSRTAGANVLTF
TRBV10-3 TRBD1 CAISESKDRGSYEQYF
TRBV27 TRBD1 CASSHRQGATGYTF
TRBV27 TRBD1 CASKGAKGNTIYF
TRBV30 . CAFQQGSNQPQHF
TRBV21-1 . CASSNSGGSSYNSPLHF
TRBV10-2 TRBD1 CASSESLTGFYGYTF
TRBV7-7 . CASSSTSAFGEQFF
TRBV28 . CASIAGGLNQPQHF
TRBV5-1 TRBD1 CASSRGTGANQPQHF
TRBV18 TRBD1 CASSSGQGQPQHF
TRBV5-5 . CASSLTAGYSNQPQHF
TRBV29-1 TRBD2 CSVGTSGRSRFF
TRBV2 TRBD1 CASSEAKAGQDTDTQYF
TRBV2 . CASSVPSRESNQPQHF
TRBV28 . CASSLDREEYF
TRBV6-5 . CASSYGGITGELFF
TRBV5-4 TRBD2 CASSLGRGSSYEQYF
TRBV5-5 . CASTITGSSYEQYF
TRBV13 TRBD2 CASRRGLKNHEQYF
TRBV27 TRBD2 CASSPRGGESYRSSLFTDTQYF
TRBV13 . CASSLGGRANSNQPQHF
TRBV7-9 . CASSPPTLYEQYF
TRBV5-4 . CASSLRGLDYEQYF
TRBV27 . CASSLAAVYEQYF
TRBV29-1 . CSVEGFGPGHGLDTQYF
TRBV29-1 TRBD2 CSVEGGRQSKNIQYF
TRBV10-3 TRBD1 CAISESKTGDSYEQYF
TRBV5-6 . CASSLGGGANEKLFF
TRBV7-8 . CASSSPGTRYEQYF
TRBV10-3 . CAISESVRTGEQYF
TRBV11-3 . CASSLSHLRVMNTEAFF
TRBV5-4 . CASSLEVEGGNEQFF